The following is a TCR beta chain sequence with its context. The specificity of this receptor is unknown. No quality values exist for individual bases; no much larger clone is one base distant. The CDR3 holds 15 amino acids from the cysteine to the phenylalanine. Solely the CDR3 DNA is kept, with 45 bases framed from the first base. Deletion took 0 bases off V and 0 bases off J, with a span of 7 bases between the germline ends. From the germline V gene, CDR1 is LGHNA and CDR2 is YSLEER. The immunoSEQ hsTCRB Kit, with multiplexed V- and J-gene primers, was used to amplify TCR-beta CDR3 regions from genomic DNA. Unique DNA barcodes were added in a second PCR, and the samples were pooled together with one negative control and one positive control. Sequencing of the pooled TCR-beta libraries was performed on an Illumina MiSeq using a 150-cycle paired-end protocol. For the original study's pipeline: Raw sequencing data were processed by Adaptive Biotechnologies into a report containing normalized, annotated TCR-beta repertoires. To compute T-cell density, TCR-beta templates were normalized to usable DNA, with usable DNA estimated through amplification of housekeeping genes. Clonality was defined as 1 minus Pielou's evenness, while richness was a count of unique rearrangements. TCRdb provides this immuneACCESS table in a form limited to in-frame rearrangements. Some clones are lacking; in checked studies, under half of them reflect an unresolved V gene, and why the rest are absent is not known. V and J calls and clone size come straight from that table; D and trimming were deduced from the DNA. This sample lists about 2,600 clones; roughly 76% were detected once. The leading ten clones occupy roughly 4.3% of the sample.

Donors were patients with limited-stage small-cell lung cancer who underwent surgical resection in Hangzhou, China, between about 2008 and 2020. Every donor underwent upfront surgery with no preoperative chemotherapy or radiotherapy, and no donor received immunotherapy either before or after surgery. All 19 patients in the sequenced cohort were smokers or heavy second-hand smokers. Adjacent normal lung tissue was taken at least 2 cm away from the tumor margin, and two pathologists confirmed morphologically that the tissue was free of malignant cells. Multi-region TCR-beta sequencing of resected limited-stage small-cell lung cancers and of tumor-adjacent lung tissue was performed to characterize T cell repertoire heterogeneity. Genomic DNA was extracted from FFPE tissue using the AllPrep DNA/RNA FFPE Kit (Qiagen). This entry belongs to a study of T cells and copy number aberrations in small-cell lung cancer (dated by TCRdb to the early 2020s). Some background on the complete study: Whole-exome sequencing of the same tumor regions was paired with TCR repertoire sequencing so that T cell metrics could be related to mutations and copy number aberrations. Tumor TCR data existed for some 17 patients, and around 15 patients had TCR data from both tumor tissue and normal tissue.

Study-level results and caveats: Tumors had lower T-cell density, richness and clonality than adjacent lung tissue, but the difference in density was not significant. The study was limited by a small sample size because surgical resection is uncommon in small-cell lung cancer, and validation of the findings is required. All specimens consisted of formalin-fixed paraffin-embedded tissue, which is known to introduce sequencing artifacts.

The sequence was obtained from a man aged 35 to 55 with small cell lung cancer. Sequenced material: normal tissue next to the tumor. The chain is assembled from TRBV4-3 and TRBJ2-3; no D gene is confidently identified. The base sequence is TGCGCCAGCAGCCAAGATTGGCCCAGCACAGATACGCAGTATTTT. This yields the protein CASSQDWPSTDTQYF.